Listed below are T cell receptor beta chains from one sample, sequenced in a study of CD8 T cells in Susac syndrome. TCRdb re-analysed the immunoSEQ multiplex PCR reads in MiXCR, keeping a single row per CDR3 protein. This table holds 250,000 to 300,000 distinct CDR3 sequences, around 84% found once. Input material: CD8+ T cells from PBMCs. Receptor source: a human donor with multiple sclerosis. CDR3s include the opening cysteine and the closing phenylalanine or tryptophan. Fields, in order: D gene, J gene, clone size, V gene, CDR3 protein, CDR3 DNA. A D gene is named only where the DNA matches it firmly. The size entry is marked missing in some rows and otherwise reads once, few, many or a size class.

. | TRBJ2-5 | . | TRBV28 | CASSFRVIQETQYF | TGTGCCAGCAGTTTCCGGGTGATACAAGAGACCCAGTACTTC
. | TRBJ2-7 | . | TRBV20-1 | CSARGGAYEQYF | TGCAGTGCTAGAGGCGGGGCCTACGAGCAGTACTTC
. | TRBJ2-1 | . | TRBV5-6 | CASSLGLRNEQFF | TGTGCCAGCAGCTTGGGACTTAGGAATGAGCAGTTCTTC
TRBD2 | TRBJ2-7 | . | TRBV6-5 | CASGGPINEQYF | TGTGCCTCGGGGGGGCCAATAAACGAGCAGTACTTC
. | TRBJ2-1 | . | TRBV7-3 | CASSSPLDPLAEQFF | TGTGCCAGCAGCTCGCCTCTCGACCCCTTGGCTGAGCAGTTCTTC
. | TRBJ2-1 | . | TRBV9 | CASSPWDSKGNEQFF | TGTGCCAGCAGCCCCTGGGATAGCAAGGGCAATGAGCAGTTCTTC
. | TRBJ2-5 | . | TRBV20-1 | CSARDLLASTEETQYF | TGCAGTGCTAGAGATCTTTTGGCCAGCACGGAAGAGACCCAGTACTTC
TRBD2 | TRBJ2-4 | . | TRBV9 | CASSLPLAGGPLRNIQYF | TGTGCCAGCAGCCTCCCCCTAGCGGGAGGGCCCCTTCGAAACATTCAGTACTTC
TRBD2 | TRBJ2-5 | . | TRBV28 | CASSLLARLAPQETQYF | TGTGCCAGCAGTTTGTTGGCACGACTAGCGCCGCAAGAGACCCAGTACTTC
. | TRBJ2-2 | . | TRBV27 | CASSPIPGRQTGELFF | TGTGCCAGCAGTCCAATCCCGGGACGACAGACCGGGGAGCTGTTTTTT
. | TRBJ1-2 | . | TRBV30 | CASDFGGIYGYTF | TGTGCCTCCGACTTCGGCGGTATCTATGGCTACACCTTC
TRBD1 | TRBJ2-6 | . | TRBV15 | CATRQGAGANVLTF | TGTGCCACCCGACAGGGGGCTGGGGCCAACGTCCTGACTTTC
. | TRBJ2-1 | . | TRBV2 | CASIGEEQFF | TGTGCCAGCATAGGGGAAGAGCAGTTCTTC
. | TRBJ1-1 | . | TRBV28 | CASSPGGREMEAFF | TGTGCCAGCAGTCCTGGGGGCAGAGAGATGGAAGCTTTCTTT
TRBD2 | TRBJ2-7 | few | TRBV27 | CASSPLGSGRSYEQYF | TGTGCCAGCAGTCCCCTAGGTAGCGGGAGGTCCTACGAGCAGTACTTC
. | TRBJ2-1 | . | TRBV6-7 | CASSYSSSAPYNEQFF | TGTGCCAGCAGTTACTCGAGTAGCGCGCCCTACAATGAGCAGTTCTTC
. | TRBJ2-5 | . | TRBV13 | CASSLRTVQETQYF | TGTGCCAGCAGCCTAAGGACAGTCCAAGAGACCCAGTACTTC
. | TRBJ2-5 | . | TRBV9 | CASSVLPRAQETQYF | TGTGCCAGCAGCGTCCTTCCCAGAGCACAAGAGACCCAGTACTTC
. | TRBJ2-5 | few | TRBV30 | CAWMLLAFGETQYF | TGTGCCTGGATGCTTTTAGCGTTTGGAGAGACCCAGTACTTC
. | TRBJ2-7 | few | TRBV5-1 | CASSFGEGWYEQYF | TGCGCCAGCAGCTTCGGCGAAGGGTGGTACGAGCAGTACTTC
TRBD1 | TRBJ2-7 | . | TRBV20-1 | CSAWDRATYEQYF | TGCAGTGCGTGGGACAGGGCGACCTACGAGCAGTACTTC
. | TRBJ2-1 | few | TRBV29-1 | CSVESGYEQFF | TGCAGCGTTGAAAGTGGCTATGAGCAGTTCTTC
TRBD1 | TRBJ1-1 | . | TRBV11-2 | CASRSPGQAGPETFF | TGTGCCAGCAGATCCCCGGGACAGGCGGGTCCTGAGACTTTCTTT
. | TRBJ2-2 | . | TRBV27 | CASSQQGNTGELFF | TGTGCCAGCAGTCAGCAGGGGAACACCGGGGAGCTGTTTTTT
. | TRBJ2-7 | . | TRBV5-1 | CASSLEDWRDYEQYF | TGCGCCAGCAGCTTGGAGGACTGGCGCGACTACGAGCAGTACTTC
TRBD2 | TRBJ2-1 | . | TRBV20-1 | CSARGGRAFEQFF | TGCAGTGCTAGAGGGGGGAGGGCCTTTGAGCAGTTCTTC
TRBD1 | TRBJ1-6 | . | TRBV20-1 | CSANLLGQGLNSPLHF | TGCAGTGCTAACCTCCTGGGACAGGGGCTTAATTCACCCCTCCACTTT
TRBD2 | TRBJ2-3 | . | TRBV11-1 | CASTTGENLAGGPWGTDTQYF | TGTGCCAGCACCACCGGGGAAAACCTAGCGGGAGGGCCTTGGGGCACAGATACGCAGTATTTT
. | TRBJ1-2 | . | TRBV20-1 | CSARPPQQAGLRGYTF | TGCAGTGCTAGACCCCCTCAACAGGCCGGATTACGTGGCTACACCTTC
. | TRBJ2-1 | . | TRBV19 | CASVEASSYNEQFF | TGTGCCAGCGTGGAGGCTAGCTCCTACAATGAGCAGTTCTTC
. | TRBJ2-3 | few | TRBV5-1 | CASSLGVRGSALDTQYF | TGCGCCAGCAGCTTGGGAGTTCGGGGCTCGGCCCTCGATACGCAGTATTTT
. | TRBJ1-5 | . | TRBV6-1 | CASRIDQPQHF | TGTGCCAGCAGGATAGATCAGCCCCAGCATTTT
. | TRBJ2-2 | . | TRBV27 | CASMNTGELFF | TGTGCCAGCATGAACACCGGGGAGCTGTTTTTT
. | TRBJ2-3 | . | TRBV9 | CASSGLTQYF | TGTGCCAGCAGCGGACTTACGCAGTATTTT
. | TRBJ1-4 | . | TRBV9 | CASSASTRESSEKLFF | TGTGCCAGCAGCGCCTCCACCCGGGAATCCAGTGAAAAACTGTTTTTT
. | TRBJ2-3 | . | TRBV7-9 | CATDRGTDTQYF | TGTGCCACGGACCGTGGCACAGATACGCAGTATTTT
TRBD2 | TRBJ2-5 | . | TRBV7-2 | CASSQMLAGGGETQYF | TGTGCCAGCAGCCAAATGCTAGCGGGAGGTGGAGAGACCCAGTACTTC
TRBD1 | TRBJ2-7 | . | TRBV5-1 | CASSLGDRDPHEQYF | TGCGCCAGCAGCTTGGGGGACAGGGACCCCCACGAGCAGTACTTC
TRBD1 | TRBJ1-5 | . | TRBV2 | CASSVDRGDQPQHF | TGTGCCAGCAGTGTGGACAGGGGGGATCAGCCCCAGCATTTT
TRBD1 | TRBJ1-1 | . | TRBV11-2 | CASSGDRENTEAFF | TGTGCCAGCAGCGGGGACAGAGAGAACACTGAAGCTTTCTTT
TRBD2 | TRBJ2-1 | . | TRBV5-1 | CASSTGLERNEQFF | TGCGCCAGCAGCACGGGACTAGAAAGGAATGAGCAGTTCTTC
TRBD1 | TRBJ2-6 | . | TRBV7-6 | CASSPQGVGANVLTF | TGTGCCAGCAGCCCCCAGGGGGTCGGGGCCAACGTCCTGACTTTC
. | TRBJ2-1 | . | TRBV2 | CASVDYYSYNEQFF | TGTGCCAGCGTTGACTACTATTCTTACAATGAGCAGTTCTTC
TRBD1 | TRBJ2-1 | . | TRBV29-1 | CSVIQGQKHNEQFF | TGCAGCGTTATTCAGGGACAGAAACACAATGAGCAGTTCTTC
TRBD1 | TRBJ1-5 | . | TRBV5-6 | CASRDKGQYSNQPQHF | TGTGCCAGCAGGGATAAGGGACAGTATAGCAATCAGCCCCAGCATTTT
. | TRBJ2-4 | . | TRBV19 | CASSPGQNIQYF | TGTGCCAGTAGCCCGGGACAAAACATTCAGTACTTC
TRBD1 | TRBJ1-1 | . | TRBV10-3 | CAIRTGVQGSTEAFF | TGTGCCATCAGGACAGGGGTTCAAGGAAGCACTGAAGCTTTCTTT